These T cell receptor beta chains were read from a single sample in a study of blood T cell repertoires in COVID-19. Profiled with immunoSEQ multiplex PCR; TCRdb holds only in-frame clones, not every one. The table shows approximately 240,000 clones, with approximately 86% occurring only once. The specimen sequenced was PBMCs or T cells enriched from blood (not recorded which). These receptor sequences come from a woman under 40 with acute COVID-19. CDR3s leave out the opening cysteine and the closing phenylalanine or tryptophan. Size values are once, few and many counts, or a class for expanded clones, and some rows have none.

cdr3_length	v_call	clone_size	j_call	cdr3_aa
12	TRBV6-5	-	TRBJ1-2	ASSLGTVSGGYT
10	TRBV7-3	-	TRBJ2-3	ASSGAGDTQY
9	TRBV3-1/TRBV3-2	-	TRBJ2-7	ASPKVYEQY
12	TRBV15	once	TRBJ1-5	ATSRDLLYQPQH
13	TRBV5-1	once	TRBJ1-4	ASSSLGQAGEKLF
16	TRBV5-5	-	TRBJ1-4	ASSKDTILTGGNEKLF
15	TRBV3-1/TRBV3-2	-	TRBJ2-2	ASSQAGQGPNTGELF
14	TRBV5-4	-	TRBJ1-2	ASRHAGTGLLGGYT
14	TRBV15	-	TRBJ1-4	ATSRDLDRDNEKLF
14	TRBV2	-	TRBJ2-2	ASSEALRRNTGELF